The 12 T cell receptor beta chains listed next were all sequenced from one sample in a study of siplizumab effects on memory and regulatory T cells. TCRdb's table, derived via immunoSEQ multiplex PCR, lists solely in-frame clones and lacks some. The sample consists of over 100,000 clones, 93% of them appearing once. Sequenced sample: Tregs sorted from blood. The receptors were sampled from a human donor in good health.

This chain uses TRBV7-9 with TRBJ1-2, with D perhaps matching TRBD1 (5 bases). CDR3 size: 15 residues. CDR1 and CDR2 (germline): SEHNR, FQNEAQ (reference sequence). The V end was cut by 1 base, the J end by 8 bases, with 17 bases between. This CDR3 reads CASSLGGLQEGGYTF. The CDR3 DNA is TGTGCCAGCAGCTTAGGGGGACTCCAAGAAGGGGGCTACACCTTC.

The J gene is TRBJ1-1, the V gene TRBV4-1, with D tentatively TRBD1 (5 bases). Trimming cost V 0 bases and J 1 base, with 12 bases left between them. This CDR3 spans 16 amino acids. Germline V gives CDR1 MGHRA, CDR2 YSYEKL. CDR3 nucleotide sequence: TGCGCCAGCAGCCAAGATAAGGTCCAGGGGAACACTGAAGCTTTCTTT. It is translated as CASSQDKVQGNTEAFF.

V gene TRBV2 combines with J gene TRBJ1-1; tentative D call: TRBD1 (6 bases). Looked up from germline, CDR1 is SNHLY and CDR2 is FYNNEI. V lost 7 bases to trimming and J lost 1 base, with 10 bases between them. The CDR3 spans 13 residues. The DNA for the CDR3 is TGTGCCAGCACAGGGGCCCCGAACACTGAAGCTTTCTTT. Translated: CASTGAPNTEAFF.

CDR3 sequence reads: CASSLVGQVEQYF. CDR3 nucleotide sequence: TGTGCCAGCAGCTTGGTCGGGCAAGTAGAGCAGTACTTC. V is TRBV5-8 and J is TRBJ2-7, with no clear D. This CDR3 contains 13 residues. Germline CDR1 is SGHTS and CDR2 is YDEGEE. Trimming left V 0 bases short and J 7 bases short, with 11 bases between. Looking up the rest from reference TRBV5-8 and TRBJ2-7 gives the full variable domain: EAGVTQSPTHLIKTRGQQATLRCSPISGHTSVYWYQQALGLGLQFLLWYDEGEERNRGNFPPRFSGRQFPNYSSELNVNALELEDSALYLCASSLVGQVEQYFGPGTRLTVT.

The V call is TRBV5-4, the J call TRBJ2-7; 8 positions agree with TRBD1. The germline gives CDR1 SGHNT, CDR2 YYREEE (reference sequence). V was clipped by 4 bases and J by 7 bases; unmatched bases: 13. CDR3 size: 15 residues. Written as DNA, the CDR3 is TGTGCCAGCAGCCCTATGGGGACAGGCGGGTCAGAGCAGTACTTC. Amino acids: CASSPMGTGGSEQYF.

The rearrangement uses TRBV5-1 and TRBJ2-2; D is uncertain. V lost 5 bases and J 3 bases, leaving 8 bases between the germline ends. CDR1 SGHRS and CDR2 YFSETQ come from the germline V gene. This CDR3 spans 13 amino acids. CDR3 region: CASRNRDTGELFF. The CDR3 DNA reads TGCGCCAGCAGAAACCGGGACACCGGGGAGCTGTTTTTT.

J is TRBJ1-2 and V is TRBV4-1; D remains unclear. Germline CDR1 and CDR2: MGHRA and YSYEKL. Trimming took 1 base from V and 2 from J, leaving 14 bases between them. This CDR3 contains 16 residues. CDR3 protein: CASSQGAGRPNYGYTF. The CDR3 region has the DNA TGCGCCAGCAGCCAAGGTGCAGGCCGACCCAACTATGGCTACACCTTC.

The rearrangement uses TRBV15 and TRBJ2-1; D gene ambiguous. Germline V lookup: CDR1 LNHNV, CDR2 YYDKDF (reference sequence). The CDR3 is made up of 13 amino acids. Trimming took 0 bases from V and 9 from J, leaving 9 bases between them. CDR3 loop: CATSRDLGSEQFF. For the CDR3, the DNA is TGTGCCACCAGCAGAGATCTCGGTAGTGAGCAGTTCTTC.

V usage is TRBV10-3 and J usage is TRBJ2-2, with 7 bases that match TRBD2. J lost 5 bases, V lost 9 bases, and 9 bases had no gene match. CDR1 and CDR2 (germline): ENHRY, SYGVKD. This CDR3 has 14 amino acids. The CDR3 DNA reads as TGTGCCATGATGGCGGGAGAACAGACCGGGGAGCTGTTTTTT. Translation: CAMMAGEQTGELFF.

The chain combines TRBV18 with TRBJ2-7; no firm D call. Trimming removed 6 bases from V and 0 bases from J, with 6 bases in between. There are 12 residues in the CDR3. Germline V gives CDR1 KGHSH, CDR2 LQKENI. The CDR3 protein is CASSQSSYEQYF. In DNA form, the CDR3 reads TGTGCCAGCTCGCAAAGCTCCTACGAGCAGTACTTC.

This rearrangement joins TRBV19 to TRBJ1-6; D is possibly TRBD1 (5 bases). V lost 3 bases, J lost 9 bases, and 12 bases lay in between. The length of the CDR3 is 14 residues. In germline, CDR1 is LNHDA, CDR2 SQIVND (reference sequence). The DNA of the CDR3 is TGTGCCAGTAGTATTGGACACCTAACTTCACCCCTCCACTTT. Translating it yields CASSIGHLTSPLHF. Drawing the rest from reference TRBV19 and TRBJ1-6, the complete variable domain is DGGITQSPKYLFRKEGQNVTLSCEQNLNHDAMYWYRQDPGQGLRLIYYSQIVNDFQKGDIAEGYSVSREKKESFPLTVTSAQKNPTAFYLCASSIGHLTSPLHFGNGTRLTVT.

This clone came up once. The chain combines TRBV19 with TRBJ1-5; D is ambiguous. Trimming stripped 1 base from V and 3 bases from J, with 13 bases between. The CDR3 covers 16 residues. Germline CDR1 and CDR2: LNHDA and SQIVND (reference sequence). DNA of the CDR3: TGTGCCAGTAGTATAGTTGGGATACCGATCAATCAGCCCCAGCATTTT. Residues: CASSIVGIPINQPQHF.